This TCR beta chain derives from a study of molecular identifiers for immune sequencing clone quantification. Libraries of naive CD8 cells were prepared from 20,000 to 1,000,000 sorted cells using 10%, 30% or 50% RNA. This clonotype was seen many times. In TCRdb, the PCR reads were re-called with MiXCR into one record per CDR3 protein. The table lists approximately 670,000 distinct CDR3 sequences, just under 20% of them singletons, with roughly 0.85% in the top ten. The source of this sequence is a human donor in good health. Some libraries in this study had Jurkat cell RNA spiked in. Sequencing input: naive CD8+ T cells from blood, with Jurkat cell RNA spiked in. Subset indicated: FACS-sorted CD8+CD4-CCR7+CD45RA+ naive T cells.

The CDR3 DNA reads TGCGCCAGCAGCCAAGATAGAGGGAGAAACATTCAGTACTTC. The encoded protein is CASSQDRGRNIQYF. The rearrangement joins TRBV4-1 to TRBJ2-4; possible D gene TRBD2, 5 bases. The V end was cut by 0 bases, the J end by 6 bases, with 9 bases between. The CDR3 totals 14 residues. Germline loops: CDR1 MGHRA, CDR2 YSYEKL.